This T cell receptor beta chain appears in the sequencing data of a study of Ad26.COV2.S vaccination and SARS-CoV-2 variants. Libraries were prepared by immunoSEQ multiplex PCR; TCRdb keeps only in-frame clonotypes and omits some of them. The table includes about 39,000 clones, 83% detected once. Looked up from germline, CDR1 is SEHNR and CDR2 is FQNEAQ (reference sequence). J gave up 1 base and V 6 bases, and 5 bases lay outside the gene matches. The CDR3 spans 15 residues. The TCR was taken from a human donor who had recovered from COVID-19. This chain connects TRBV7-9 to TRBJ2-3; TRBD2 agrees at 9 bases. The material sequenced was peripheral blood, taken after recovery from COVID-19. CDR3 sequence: CASRYSGGGTDTQYF. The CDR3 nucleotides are TGTGCCAGCAGATATAGCGGGGGCGGCACAGATACGCAGTATTTT. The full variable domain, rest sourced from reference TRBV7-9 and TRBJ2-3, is DTGVSQNPRHKITKRGQNVTFRCDPISEHNRLYWYRQTLGQGPEFLTYFQNEAQLEKSRLLSDRFSAERPKGSFSTLEIQRTEQGDSAMYLCASRYSGGGTDTQYFGPGTRLTVL.